The rows below give T cell receptor beta chains drawn from one sample of a study of blood T cell repertoires in COVID-19. Assay: immunoSEQ multiplex PCR; the TCRdb copy retains only in-frame clones and omits some. Seen here are around 200,000 clones, approximately 87% observed once, and the top ten hold roughly 18%. Sequenced input: peripheral blood. Receptors were obtained from a person aged 65 to 85 with COVID-19, enrolled during active disease. The CDR3 runs from the conserved cysteine through the conserved F or W. A D gene is named only where the DNA matches it firmly. Size is omitted from some rows. Given values are once, few, many or a class for expanded clones.

V	size	D	J	CDR3	DNA
TRBV12-3/TRBV12-4	.	.	TRBJ1-5	CASSRSGVQPQHF	TGTGCCAGCAGTCGCTCAGGGGTTCAGCCCCAGCATTTT
TRBV6-5	.	.	TRBJ1-1	CASRSVGRATEAFF	TGTGCCAGCAGAAGTGTGGGCAGGGCCACTGAAGCTTTCTTT
TRBV18	.	.	TRBJ2-3	CASSPVRSDTQYF	TGTGCCAGCTCACCTGTTAGATCCGATACGCAGTATTTT
TRBV6-5	once	TRBD1	TRBJ2-3	CASNPTGAPDTQYF	TGTGCCAGCAACCCGACAGGGGCCCCAGATACGCAGTATTTT
TRBV12-3/TRBV12-4	.	.	TRBJ2-1	CASTSRGEQFF	TGTGCCAGCACATCTCGGGGGGAGCAGTTCTTC
TRBV5-4	.	.	TRBJ1-1	CATQGQGGRNTEAFF	TGTGCCACCCAGGGGCAGGGAGGGAGGAACACTGAAGCTTTCTTT
TRBV6-5	.	TRBD2	TRBJ2-1	CASSYRGTSGLDEQFF	TGTGCCAGCAGTTACCGTGGGACTAGCGGTCTCGATGAGCAGTTCTTC
TRBV10-3	.	TRBD2	TRBJ2-3	CAISVSSGPGTDTQYF	TGTGCCATCAGTGTCAGTAGCGGGCCTGGCACAGATACGCAGTATTTT
TRBV11-3	.	TRBD1	TRBJ2-1	CASSFRTGDYNEQFF	TGTGCCAGCAGCTTTCGGACAGGGGACTACAATGAGCAGTTCTTC
TRBV19	.	TRBD1	TRBJ1-2	CASSIPGQALSRGYTF	TGTGCCAGTAGTATCCCGGGACAGGCCCTGTCTAGGGGCTACACCTTC
TRBV28	.	.	TRBJ2-3	CASSFGGNPTDTQYF	TGTGCCAGCAGTTTTGGCGGGAACCCCACAGATACGCAGTATTTT
TRBV28	once	.	TRBJ1-2	CASSLSGGGSRGYTF	TGTGCCAGCAGTTTATCCGGGGGGGGCTCTAGAGGCTACACCTTC
TRBV9	.	.	TRBJ1-3	CASSVATDSGNTIYF	TGTGCCAGCAGCGTAGCCACAGACTCTGGAAACACCATATATTTT
TRBV5-4	.	.	TRBJ2-3	CASSAPAVENTDTQYF	TGTGCCAGCAGCGCCCCCGCGGTGGAGAACACAGATACGCAGTATTTT
TRBV24-1	.	.	TRBJ2-5	CATSDWSGESGETQYF	TGTGCCACCAGTGATTGGTCTGGGGAGAGCGGAGAGACCCAGTACTTC
TRBV18	.	.	TRBJ2-5	CASSSPAGGQETQYF	TGTGCCAGCTCATCACCGGCAGGGGGGCAAGAGACCCAGTACTTC
TRBV7-8	.	TRBD1	TRBJ2-7	CASSLLRDRGEQYF	TGTGCCAGCAGCTTACTTCGGGACAGGGGCGAGCAGTACTTC
TRBV24-1	.	TRBD1	TRBJ2-1	CATSDFGTGRGEGLNEQFF	TGTGCCACCAGTGATTTTGGGACAGGGAGGGGCGAGGGGCTCAATGAGCAGTTCTTC
TRBV6-2/TRBV6-3	.	TRBD2	TRBJ2-7	CASSLSGGAGAREQYF	TGTGCCAGCAGTTTGTCTGGTGGAGCGGGAGCGCGCGAGCAGTACTTC
TRBV28	once	.	TRBJ2-3	CASRDTGRGLTDTQYF	TGTGCCAGCAGGGACACAGGGAGGGGCCTCACAGATACGCAGTATTTT
TRBV19	.	.	TRBJ1-5	CASSIEGGQPQHF	TGTGCCAGTAGTATAGAGGGAGGGCAGCCCCAGCATTTT
TRBV30	.	TRBD1	TRBJ1-1	CAWSRGRSNTEAFF	TGTGCCTGGAGCAGGGGGCGTTCAAACACTGAAGCTTTCTTT
TRBV30	.	.	TRBJ1-6	CAWSVVGDSPLHF	TGTGCCTGGAGTGTTGTCGGGGATTCACCCCTCCACTTT
TRBV7-2	.	TRBD1	TRBJ1-2	CASSTTAGQTLYGYTF	TGTGCCAGCAGCACAACGGCGGGACAGACCCTCTATGGCTACACCTTC
TRBV9	.	TRBD2	TRBJ2-1	CASSVEIGGLAYKSSYNEQFF	TGTGCCAGCAGCGTAGAAATTGGGGGACTAGCGTATAAGAGCTCCTACAATGAGCAGTTCTTC
TRBV28	.	TRBD2	TRBJ2-7	CASSFLGEGYEQYF	TGTGCCAGCAGTTTTTTGGGGGAGGGGTACGAGCAGTACTTC
TRBV7-2	.	.	TRBJ1-2	CATRPRGRDYGYTF	TGTGCCACACGACCGCGGGGTCGCGACTATGGCTACACCTTC
TRBV5-4	.	.	TRBJ1-2	CASSLIEGRGGGYTF	TGTGCCAGCAGCTTGATTGAGGGCAGGGGCGGTGGCTACACCTTC
TRBV6-2/TRBV6-3	.	TRBD2	TRBJ2-1	CASSRLAGGRGDEQFF	TGTGCCAGCAGTAGACTAGCGGGGGGACGCGGGGATGAGCAGTTCTTC
TRBV11-3	few	TRBD2	TRBJ2-1	CASSQTSGGHNEQFF	TGTGCCAGCAGCCAGACTAGCGGGGGTCACAATGAGCAGTTCTTC
TRBV5-1	.	TRBD2	TRBJ2-7	CASKAGGSEQYF	TGCGCCAGCAAGGCGGGAGGGTCCGAGCAGTACTTC
TRBV30	.	TRBD2	TRBJ2-3	CAWTGGGRTSTDTQYF	TGTGCCTGGACCGGCGGGGGGCGAACTAGCACAGATACGCAGTATTTT
TRBV6-1	.	.	TRBJ1-6	CASSAAGRQKNSPLHF	TGTGCCAGCAGTGCGGCAGGGCGACAGAAGAATTCACCCCTCCACTTT
TRBV29-1	.	.	TRBJ2-1	CSGVRANEQFF	TGCAGCGGCGTCAGGGCCAATGAGCAGTTCTTC
TRBV7-2	.	TRBD1	TRBJ2-7	CASSLGLGQYYEQYF	TGTGCCAGCAGCTTAGGTCTGGGACAGTACTACGAGCAGTACTTC
TRBV5-1	.	TRBD1	TRBJ2-5	CASGLTGGTETQYF	TGCGCCAGCGGGCTGACAGGGGGCACAGAGACCCAGTACTTC
TRBV4-1	few	.	TRBJ2-7	CASSQDRGGYYEQYF	TGCGCCAGCAGCCAAGACAGGGGTGGCTACTACGAGCAGTACTTC
TRBV4-3	once	.	TRBJ1-1	CASSQDHGMMNTEAFF	TGCGCCAGCAGCCAAGATCACGGGATGATGAACACTGAAGCTTTCTTT
TRBV2	once	.	TRBJ1-5	CASSLDSFNQPQHF	TGTGCCAGCAGTCTCGACAGTTTCAATCAGCCCCAGCATTTT
TRBV11-2	.	.	TRBJ2-7	CASSLTGVSTYEQYF	TGTGCCAGCAGCTTGACGGGGGTTTCGACCTACGAGCAGTACTTC